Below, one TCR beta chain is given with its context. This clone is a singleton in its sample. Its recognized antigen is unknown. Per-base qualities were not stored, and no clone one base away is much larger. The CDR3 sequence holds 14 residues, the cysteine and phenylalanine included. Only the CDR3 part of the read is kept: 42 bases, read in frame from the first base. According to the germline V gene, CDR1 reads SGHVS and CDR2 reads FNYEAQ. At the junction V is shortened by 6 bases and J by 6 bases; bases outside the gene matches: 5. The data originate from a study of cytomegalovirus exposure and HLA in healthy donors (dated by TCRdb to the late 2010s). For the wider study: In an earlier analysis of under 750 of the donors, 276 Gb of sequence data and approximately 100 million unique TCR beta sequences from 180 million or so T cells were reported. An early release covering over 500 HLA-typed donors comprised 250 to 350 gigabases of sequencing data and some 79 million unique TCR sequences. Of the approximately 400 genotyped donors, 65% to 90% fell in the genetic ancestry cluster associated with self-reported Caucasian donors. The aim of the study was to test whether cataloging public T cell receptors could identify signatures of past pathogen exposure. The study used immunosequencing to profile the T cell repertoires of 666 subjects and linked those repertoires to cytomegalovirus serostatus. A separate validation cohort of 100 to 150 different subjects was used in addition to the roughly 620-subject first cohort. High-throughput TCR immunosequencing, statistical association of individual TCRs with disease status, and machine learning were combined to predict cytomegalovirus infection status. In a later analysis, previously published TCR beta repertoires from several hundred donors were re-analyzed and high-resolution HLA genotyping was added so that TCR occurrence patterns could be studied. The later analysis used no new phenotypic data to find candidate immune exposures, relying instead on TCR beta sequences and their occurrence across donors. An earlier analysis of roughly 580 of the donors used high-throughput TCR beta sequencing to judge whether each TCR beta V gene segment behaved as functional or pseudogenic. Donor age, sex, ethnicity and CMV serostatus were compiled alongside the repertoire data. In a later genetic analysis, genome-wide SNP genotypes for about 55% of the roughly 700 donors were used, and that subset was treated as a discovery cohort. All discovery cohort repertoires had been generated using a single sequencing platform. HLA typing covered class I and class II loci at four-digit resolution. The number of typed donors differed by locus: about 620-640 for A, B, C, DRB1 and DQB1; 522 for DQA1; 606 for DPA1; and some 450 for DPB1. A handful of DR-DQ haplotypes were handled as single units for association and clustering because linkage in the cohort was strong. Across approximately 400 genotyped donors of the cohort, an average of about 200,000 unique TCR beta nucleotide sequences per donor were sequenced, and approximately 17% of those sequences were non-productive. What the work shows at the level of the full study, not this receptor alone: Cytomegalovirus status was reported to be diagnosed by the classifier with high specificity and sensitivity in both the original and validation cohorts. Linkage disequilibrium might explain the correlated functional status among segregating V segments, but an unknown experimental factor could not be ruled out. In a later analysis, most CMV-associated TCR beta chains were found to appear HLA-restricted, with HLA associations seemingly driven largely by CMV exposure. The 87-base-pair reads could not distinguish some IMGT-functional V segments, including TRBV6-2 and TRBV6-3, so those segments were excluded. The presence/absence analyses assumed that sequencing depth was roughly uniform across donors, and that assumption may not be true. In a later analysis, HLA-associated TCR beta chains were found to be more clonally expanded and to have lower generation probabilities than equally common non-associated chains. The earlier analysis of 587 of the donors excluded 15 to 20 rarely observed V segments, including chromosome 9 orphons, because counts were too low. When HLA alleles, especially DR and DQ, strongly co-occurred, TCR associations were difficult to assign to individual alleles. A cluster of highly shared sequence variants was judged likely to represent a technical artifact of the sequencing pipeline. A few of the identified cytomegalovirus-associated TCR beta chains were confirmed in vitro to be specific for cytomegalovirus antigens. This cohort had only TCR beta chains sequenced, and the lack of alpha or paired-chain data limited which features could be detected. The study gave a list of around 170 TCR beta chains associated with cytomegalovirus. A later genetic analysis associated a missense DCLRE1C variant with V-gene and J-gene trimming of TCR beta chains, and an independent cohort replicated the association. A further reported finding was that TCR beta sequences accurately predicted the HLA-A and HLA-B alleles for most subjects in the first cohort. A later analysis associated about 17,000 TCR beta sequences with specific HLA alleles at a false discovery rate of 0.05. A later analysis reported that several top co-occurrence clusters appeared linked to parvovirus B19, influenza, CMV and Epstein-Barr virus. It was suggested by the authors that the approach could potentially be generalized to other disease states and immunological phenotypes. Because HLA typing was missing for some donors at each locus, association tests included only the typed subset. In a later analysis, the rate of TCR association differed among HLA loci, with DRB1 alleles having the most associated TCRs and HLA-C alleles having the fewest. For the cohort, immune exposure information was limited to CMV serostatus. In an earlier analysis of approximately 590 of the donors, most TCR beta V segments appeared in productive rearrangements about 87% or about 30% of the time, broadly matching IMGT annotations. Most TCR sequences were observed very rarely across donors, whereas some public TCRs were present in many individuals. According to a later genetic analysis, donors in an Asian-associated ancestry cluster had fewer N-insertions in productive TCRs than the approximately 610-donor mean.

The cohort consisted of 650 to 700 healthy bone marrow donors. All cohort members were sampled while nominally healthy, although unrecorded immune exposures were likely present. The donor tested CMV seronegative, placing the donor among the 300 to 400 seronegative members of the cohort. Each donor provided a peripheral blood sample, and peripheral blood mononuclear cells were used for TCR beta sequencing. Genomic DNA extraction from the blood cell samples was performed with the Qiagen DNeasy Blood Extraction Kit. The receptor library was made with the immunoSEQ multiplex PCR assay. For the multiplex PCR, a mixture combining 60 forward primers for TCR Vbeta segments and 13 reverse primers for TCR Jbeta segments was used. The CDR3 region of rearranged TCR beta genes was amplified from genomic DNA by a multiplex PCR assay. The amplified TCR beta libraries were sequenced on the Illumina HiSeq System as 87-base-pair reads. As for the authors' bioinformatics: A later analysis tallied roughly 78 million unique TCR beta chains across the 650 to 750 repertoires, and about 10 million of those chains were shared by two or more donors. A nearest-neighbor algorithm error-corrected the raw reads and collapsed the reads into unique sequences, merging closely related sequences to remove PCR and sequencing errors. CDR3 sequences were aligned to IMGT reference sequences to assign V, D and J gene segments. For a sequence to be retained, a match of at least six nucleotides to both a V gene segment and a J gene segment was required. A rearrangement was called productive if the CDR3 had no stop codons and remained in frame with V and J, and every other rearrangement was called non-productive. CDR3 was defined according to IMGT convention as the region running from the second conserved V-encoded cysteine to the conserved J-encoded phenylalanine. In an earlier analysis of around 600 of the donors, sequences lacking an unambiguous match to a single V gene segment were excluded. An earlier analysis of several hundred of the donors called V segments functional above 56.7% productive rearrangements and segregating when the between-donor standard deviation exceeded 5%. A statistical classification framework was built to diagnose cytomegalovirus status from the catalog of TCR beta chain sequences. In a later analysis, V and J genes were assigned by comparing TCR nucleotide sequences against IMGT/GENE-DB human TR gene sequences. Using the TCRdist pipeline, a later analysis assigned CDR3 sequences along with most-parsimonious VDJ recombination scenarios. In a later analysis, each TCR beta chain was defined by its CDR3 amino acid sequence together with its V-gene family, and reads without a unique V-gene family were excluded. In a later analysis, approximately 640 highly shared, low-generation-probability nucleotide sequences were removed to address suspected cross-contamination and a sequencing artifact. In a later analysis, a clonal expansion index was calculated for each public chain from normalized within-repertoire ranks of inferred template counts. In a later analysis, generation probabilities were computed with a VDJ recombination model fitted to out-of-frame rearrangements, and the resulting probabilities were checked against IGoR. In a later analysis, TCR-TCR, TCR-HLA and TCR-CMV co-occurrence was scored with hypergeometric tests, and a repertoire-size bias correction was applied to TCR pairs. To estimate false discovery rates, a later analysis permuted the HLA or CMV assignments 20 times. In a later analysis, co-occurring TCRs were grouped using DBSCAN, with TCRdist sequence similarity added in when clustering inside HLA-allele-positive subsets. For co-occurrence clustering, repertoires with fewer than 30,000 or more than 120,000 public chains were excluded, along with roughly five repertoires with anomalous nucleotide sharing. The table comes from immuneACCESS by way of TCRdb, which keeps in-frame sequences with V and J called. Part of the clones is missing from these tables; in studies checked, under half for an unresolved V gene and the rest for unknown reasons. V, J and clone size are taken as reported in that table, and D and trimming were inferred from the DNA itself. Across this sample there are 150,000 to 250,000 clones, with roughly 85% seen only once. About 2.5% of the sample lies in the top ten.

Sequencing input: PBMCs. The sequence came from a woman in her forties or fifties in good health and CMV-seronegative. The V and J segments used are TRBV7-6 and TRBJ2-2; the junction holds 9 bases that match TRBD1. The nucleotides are TGTGCCAGCAGACAGGACAGGGGATCCGGGGAGCTGTTTTTT. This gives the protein CASRQDRGSGELFF.